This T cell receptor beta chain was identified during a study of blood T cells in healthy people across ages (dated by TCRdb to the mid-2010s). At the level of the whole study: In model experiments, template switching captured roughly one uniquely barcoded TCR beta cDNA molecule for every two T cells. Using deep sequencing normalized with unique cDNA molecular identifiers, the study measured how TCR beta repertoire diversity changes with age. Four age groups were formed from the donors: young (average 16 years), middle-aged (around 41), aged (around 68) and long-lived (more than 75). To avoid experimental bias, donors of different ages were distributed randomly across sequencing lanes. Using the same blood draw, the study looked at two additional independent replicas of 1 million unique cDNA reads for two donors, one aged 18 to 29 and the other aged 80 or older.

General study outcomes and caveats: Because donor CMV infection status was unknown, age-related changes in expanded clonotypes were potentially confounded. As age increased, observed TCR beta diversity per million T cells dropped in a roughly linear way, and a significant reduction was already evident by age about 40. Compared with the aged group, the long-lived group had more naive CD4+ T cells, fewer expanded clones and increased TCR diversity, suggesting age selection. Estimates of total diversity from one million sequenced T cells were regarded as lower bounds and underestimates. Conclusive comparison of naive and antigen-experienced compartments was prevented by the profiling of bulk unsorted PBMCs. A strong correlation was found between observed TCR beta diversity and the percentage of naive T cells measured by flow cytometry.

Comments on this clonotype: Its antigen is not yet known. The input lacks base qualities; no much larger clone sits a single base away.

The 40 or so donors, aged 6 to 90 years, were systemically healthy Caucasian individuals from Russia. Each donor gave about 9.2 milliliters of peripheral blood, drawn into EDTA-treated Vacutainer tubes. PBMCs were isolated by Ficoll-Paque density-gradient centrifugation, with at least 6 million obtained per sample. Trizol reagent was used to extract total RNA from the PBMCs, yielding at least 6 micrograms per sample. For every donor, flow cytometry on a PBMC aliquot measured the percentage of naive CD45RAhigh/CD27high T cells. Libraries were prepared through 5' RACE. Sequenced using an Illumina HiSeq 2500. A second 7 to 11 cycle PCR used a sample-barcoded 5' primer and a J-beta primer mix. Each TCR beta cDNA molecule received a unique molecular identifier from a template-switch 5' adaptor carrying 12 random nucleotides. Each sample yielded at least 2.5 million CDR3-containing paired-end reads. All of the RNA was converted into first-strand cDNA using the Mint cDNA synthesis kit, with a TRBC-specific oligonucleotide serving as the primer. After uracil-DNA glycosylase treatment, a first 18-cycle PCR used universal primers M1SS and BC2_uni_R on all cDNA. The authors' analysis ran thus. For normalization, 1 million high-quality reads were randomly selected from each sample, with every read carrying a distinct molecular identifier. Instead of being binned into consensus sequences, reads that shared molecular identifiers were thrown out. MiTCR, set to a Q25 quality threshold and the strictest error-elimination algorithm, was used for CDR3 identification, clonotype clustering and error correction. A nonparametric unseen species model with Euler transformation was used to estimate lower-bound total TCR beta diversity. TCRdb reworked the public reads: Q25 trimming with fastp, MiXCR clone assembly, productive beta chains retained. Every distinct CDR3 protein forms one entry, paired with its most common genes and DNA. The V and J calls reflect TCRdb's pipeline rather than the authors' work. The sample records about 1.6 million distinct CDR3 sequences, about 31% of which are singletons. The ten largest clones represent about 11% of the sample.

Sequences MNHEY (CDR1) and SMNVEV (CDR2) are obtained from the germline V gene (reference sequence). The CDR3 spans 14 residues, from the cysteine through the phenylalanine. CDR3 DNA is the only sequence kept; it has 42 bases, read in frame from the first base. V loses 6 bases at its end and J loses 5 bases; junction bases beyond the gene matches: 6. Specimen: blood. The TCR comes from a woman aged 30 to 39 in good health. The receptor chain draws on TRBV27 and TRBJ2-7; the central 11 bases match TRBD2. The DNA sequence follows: TGTGCCAGCAGCCCCTTAGCGGGGGGGAACGAGCAGTACTTC. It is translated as CASSPLAGGNEQYF.